The clone carrying this TCR beta chain showed up just a few times. This specimen belongs to a study of PD-1 blockade in classical Hodgkin lymphoma. Clones were sequenced by immunoSEQ multiplex PCR, and TCRdb holds only the in-frame ones, with some missing. The sample consists of 35,000 to 50,000 clones, around three fifths of them appearing once. The time point is: cycle 4 day 1 (C4D1), after 6 weeks of nivolumab. Every one of the patients relapsed after autologous stem cell transplantation (brentuximab vedotin exposure was variable). The CDR3 has 14 residues. The germline CDR1 and CDR2 sequences are SGHDT and YYEEEE. With 0 bases removed from V and 6 bases from J, the gap between germline ends came to 10 bases.

The source was peripheral blood mononuclear cells (PBMCs), collected before the fourth cycle of nivolumab. This chain connects TRBV5-6 to TRBJ1-5; D remains unclear. This TCR was recovered from a human donor with classical Hodgkin lymphoma. The CDR3 coding sequence is TGTGCCAGCAGCTTGGGTAGGAAGGGTCAGCCCCAGCATTTT. It is translated as CASSLGRKGQPQHF.